The present TCR beta chain was sequenced within a study of tumor and adjacent non-tumor tissue in lung cancer. Study-wide background: Samples averaged roughly 4.3 million productive TCRbeta reads each.

TCRbeta libraries were built with three rounds of nested PCR, modified from ARM-PCR. TCRdb ran MiXCR on the multiplex PCR reads and lists one entry per CDR3 protein. The sample shows tens of thousands of distinct CDR3 sequences, around two thirds of them seen only once. On this clonotype itself: This CDR3 is missing its conserved last phenylalanine or tryptophan, likely due to a read error.

This CDR3 contains 15 residues. Germline V gives CDR1 MGHRA, CDR2 YSYEKL. RNA was extracted from bulk tissue without any cell sorting. This non-tumor lung sample came from over 3 cm beyond the tumor edge. The chain joins TRBV4-1 to TRBJ1-2; D may be TRBD1 (6 bases). The sequencing sample was made of distant non-tumor lung tissue. The TCR originated in a woman aged 60-75 years with non-small cell lung cancer. This chain's CDR3 is CASSQDWTANYGYTS. CDR3 sequence (DNA): TGCGCCAGCAGTCAAGATTGGACAGCCAACTATGGCTACACCTCC.